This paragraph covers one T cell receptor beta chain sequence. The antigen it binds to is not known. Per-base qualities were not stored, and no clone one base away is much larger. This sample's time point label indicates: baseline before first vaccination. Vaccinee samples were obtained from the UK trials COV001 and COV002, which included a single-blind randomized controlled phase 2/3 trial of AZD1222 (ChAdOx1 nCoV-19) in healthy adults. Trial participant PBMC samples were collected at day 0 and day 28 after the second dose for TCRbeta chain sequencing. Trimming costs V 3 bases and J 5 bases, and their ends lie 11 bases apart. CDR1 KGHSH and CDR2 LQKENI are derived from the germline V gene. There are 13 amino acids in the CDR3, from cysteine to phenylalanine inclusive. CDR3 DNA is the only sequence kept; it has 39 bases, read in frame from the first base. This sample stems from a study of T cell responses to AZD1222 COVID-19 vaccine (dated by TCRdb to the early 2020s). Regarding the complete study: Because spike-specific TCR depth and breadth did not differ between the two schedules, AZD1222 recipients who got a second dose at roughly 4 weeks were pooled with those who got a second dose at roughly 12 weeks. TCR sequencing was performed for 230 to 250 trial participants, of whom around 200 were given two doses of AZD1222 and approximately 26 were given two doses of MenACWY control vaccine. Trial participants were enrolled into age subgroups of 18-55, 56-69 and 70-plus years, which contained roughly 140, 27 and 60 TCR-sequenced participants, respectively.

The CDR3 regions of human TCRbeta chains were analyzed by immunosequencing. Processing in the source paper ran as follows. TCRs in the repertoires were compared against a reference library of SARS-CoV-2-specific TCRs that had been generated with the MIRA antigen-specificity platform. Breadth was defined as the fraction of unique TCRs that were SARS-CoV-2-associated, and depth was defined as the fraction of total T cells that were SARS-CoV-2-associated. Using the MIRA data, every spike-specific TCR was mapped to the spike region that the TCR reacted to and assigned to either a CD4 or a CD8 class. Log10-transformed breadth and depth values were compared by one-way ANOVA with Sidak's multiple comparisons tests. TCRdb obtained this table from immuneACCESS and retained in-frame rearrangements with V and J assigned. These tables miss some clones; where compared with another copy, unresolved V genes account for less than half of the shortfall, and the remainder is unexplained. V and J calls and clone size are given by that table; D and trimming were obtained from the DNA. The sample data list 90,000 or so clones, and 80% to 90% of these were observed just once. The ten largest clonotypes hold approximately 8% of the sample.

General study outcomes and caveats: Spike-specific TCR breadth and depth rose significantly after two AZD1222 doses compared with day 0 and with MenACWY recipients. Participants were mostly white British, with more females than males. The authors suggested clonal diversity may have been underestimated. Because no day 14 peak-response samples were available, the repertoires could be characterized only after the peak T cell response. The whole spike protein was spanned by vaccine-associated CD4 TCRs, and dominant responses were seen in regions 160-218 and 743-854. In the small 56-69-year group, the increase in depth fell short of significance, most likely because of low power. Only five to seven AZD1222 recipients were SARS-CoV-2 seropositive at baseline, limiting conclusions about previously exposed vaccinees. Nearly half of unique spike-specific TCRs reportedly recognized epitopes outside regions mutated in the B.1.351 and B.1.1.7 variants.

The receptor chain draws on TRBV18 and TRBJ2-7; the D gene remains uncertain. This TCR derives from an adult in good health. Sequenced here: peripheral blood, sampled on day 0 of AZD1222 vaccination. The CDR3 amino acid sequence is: CASSPQRDHEQYF. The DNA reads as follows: TGTGCCAGCTCACCTCAACGCGATCACGAGCAGTACTTC.